This T cell receptor beta chain was sequenced in a study of OX40 agonist ivuxolimab in advanced cancers. Regarding the study as a whole: In the 0.1 to 3.0 mg/kg range, CD4+ and CD8+ blood T cells had expanded clonally by week 6.

The assay was immunoSEQ multiplex PCR, and TCRdb's table has in-frame clones only and misses some. This table holds some 70,000 clones, roughly 89% found once. CDR1 is SGHDT, CDR2 YYEEEE, per germline. Trimming took off 3 bases at V and 6 bases at J, with 22 bases between the two ends. CDR3 length equals 17 residues. This clone was seen once. Its antigen is unidentified. V usage is TRBV5-6 and J usage is TRBJ2-1; D unresolved. Sample: CD4+ or CD8+ T cells sorted from blood, taken in a trial of the OX40 agonist ivuxolimab. This clonotype was obtained from an adult with an advanced solid tumor such as melanoma, head and neck, liver or kidney cancer. The CDR3 here is CASSWPHESLKGNEQFF. The CDR3 bases are TGTGCCAGCAGCTGGCCGCATGAGAGCTTAAAGGGCAATGAGCAGTTCTTC.